These T cell receptor beta chains were read from a single sample in a study of control samples from healthy donors and cancer patients. Assay: immunoSEQ multiplex PCR; the TCRdb copy retains only in-frame clones and omits some. Among approximately 150,000 clones listed, roughly 95% were seen once. Sequencing input: blood. These receptors originate from a woman in her twenties or thirties in good health. CDR3s include the opening cysteine and the closing phenylalanine or tryptophan. Each record gives: V gene, J gene, CDR3 protein.

v_gene: TRBV5-1; j_gene: TRBJ2-2; CDR3aa: CASSLLAGMNTGELFF
v_gene: TRBV24-1; j_gene: TRBJ2-6; CDR3aa: CATSVGTVSSGANVLTF
v_gene: TRBV5-6; j_gene: TRBJ1-2; CDR3aa: CASSLGGQFYGYTF
v_gene: TRBV2; j_gene: TRBJ1-6; CDR3aa: CASRIGNSPLHF
v_gene: TRBV29-1; j_gene: TRBJ2-7; CDR3aa: CSVEDTSYEQYF
v_gene: TRBV10-2; j_gene: TRBJ2-7; CDR3aa: CASRASGGRSYEQYF
v_gene: TRBV5-6; j_gene: TRBJ2-5; CDR3aa: CASSFGPQVSQYF
v_gene: TRBV10-3; j_gene: TRBJ2-1; CDR3aa: CATGGGGPSSYNEQFF
v_gene: TRBV6-6; j_gene: TRBJ1-5; CDR3aa: CAAQGGGNQPQHF
v_gene: TRBV23-1; j_gene: TRBJ1-2; CDR3aa: CASSLPGPNKEGYTF
v_gene: TRBV5-1; j_gene: TRBJ1-2; CDR3aa: CASRSSYGYTF
v_gene: TRBV6-2/TRBV6-3; j_gene: TRBJ1-6; CDR3aa: CASSQGTGGNSPLHF
v_gene: TRBV5-1; j_gene: TRBJ1-2; CDR3aa: CASSSFQGIGSGYTF
v_gene: TRBV27; j_gene: TRBJ1-2; CDR3aa: CASRSPGQGQRDGYTF
v_gene: TRBV29-1; j_gene: TRBJ1-1; CDR3aa: CSVGFGVGTEAFF
v_gene: TRBV29-1; j_gene: TRBJ2-6; CDR3aa: CSVPLAEPSGANVLTF
v_gene: TRBV6-5; j_gene: TRBJ2-7; CDR3aa: CASSLGYEQYF
v_gene: TRBV29-1; j_gene: TRBJ1-4; CDR3aa: CSAVAGPEKLFF
v_gene: TRBV30; j_gene: TRBJ2-3; CDR3aa: CAWSWLASTDTQYF
v_gene: TRBV5-1; j_gene: TRBJ2-1; CDR3aa: CASREIAGGREQFF
v_gene: TRBV28; j_gene: TRBJ1-5; CDR3aa: CASSLFGQGSNQPQHF
v_gene: TRBV7-2; j_gene: TRBJ2-1; CDR3aa: CASSSSGGASYNEQFF
v_gene: TRBV4-2; j_gene: TRBJ2-2; CDR3aa: CASSQEMASGELFF
v_gene: TRBV5-6; j_gene: TRBJ1-2; CDR3aa: CASSLVPRGNYGYTF
v_gene: TRBV14; j_gene: TRBJ2-1; CDR3aa: CASSHTSGGGNEQFF
v_gene: TRBV5-6; j_gene: TRBJ2-2; CDR3aa: CASSLGQVKAGELFF
v_gene: TRBV28; j_gene: TRBJ2-1; CDR3aa: CASSSEGPMYNEQFF
v_gene: TRBV27; j_gene: TRBJ1-2; CDR3aa: CASSRTWTSLDGGYTF
v_gene: TRBV7-9; j_gene: TRBJ2-7; CDR3aa: CASSLRGGEQYF
v_gene: TRBV5-6; j_gene: TRBJ1-1; CDR3aa: CASSSRAGGTTEAFF
v_gene: TRBV6-5; j_gene: TRBJ2-7; CDR3aa: CASTGGLISEQYF
v_gene: TRBV14; j_gene: TRBJ2-2; CDR3aa: CASSQEERRNTGELFF
v_gene: TRBV30; j_gene: TRBJ1-5; CDR3aa: CAWRQGDPSNQPQHF
v_gene: TRBV3-1/TRBV3-2; j_gene: TRBJ2-7; CDR3aa: CASSQVGLPTYEQYF
v_gene: TRBV5-4; j_gene: TRBJ1-1; CDR3aa: CASSFGTGYTEAFF
v_gene: TRBV3-1/TRBV3-2; j_gene: TRBJ1-1; CDR3aa: CASSLTGGAEAFF
v_gene: TRBV28; j_gene: TRBJ1-2; CDR3aa: CASSPDGGGGYTF
v_gene: TRBV19; j_gene: TRBJ2-2; CDR3aa: CASSMPGSGELFF
v_gene: TRBV19; j_gene: TRBJ1-5; CDR3aa: CASSIRGTGQPQHF
v_gene: TRBV2; j_gene: TRBJ1-5; CDR3aa: CASSVSHSNQPQHF
v_gene: TRBV7-3; j_gene: TRBJ1-4; CDR3aa: CASSLTQGGKLFF
v_gene: TRBV11-2; j_gene: TRBJ2-3; CDR3aa: CASSFEITDTQYF
v_gene: TRBV7-9; j_gene: TRBJ2-7; CDR3aa: CASSLAGANEQYF
v_gene: TRBV24-1; j_gene: TRBJ1-5; CDR3aa: CATGGTGSLEPQHF
v_gene: TRBV9; j_gene: TRBJ2-7; CDR3aa: CASSVGGTGNYEQYF
v_gene: TRBV28; j_gene: TRBJ2-1; CDR3aa: CASRDRLSYNEQFF
v_gene: TRBV30; j_gene: TRBJ1-3; CDR3aa: CAWSGLGGGTSGNTIYF
v_gene: TRBV21-1; j_gene: TRBJ1-6; CDR3aa: CASIKRSGNSPLHF
v_gene: TRBV27; j_gene: TRBJ1-5; CDR3aa: CASRTFSMGGNQPQHF
v_gene: TRBV2; j_gene: TRBJ2-7; CDR3aa: CASSDEGPWAVRSYEQYF
v_gene: TRBV30; j_gene: TRBJ1-2; CDR3aa: CAWSEGLHYGYTF
v_gene: TRBV19; j_gene: TRBJ2-5; CDR3aa: CASSLAPSSETQYF